The T cell receptor beta chain described here comes from a study of CD8 T cells in ankylosing spondylitis. Findings of the study overall: Peripheral blood samples showed relatively rare disease-linked clones, and these clones were CD8+. Enrichment of disease-linked clones was reportedly significant in matched ankylosing spondylitis synovial fluid. Ankylosing spondylitis blood seemed to carry a telltale TCR beta motif made of under ten highly homologous variants. Reactive arthritis synovial fluid and blood previously showed some of these motif variants.

Construction of TCR beta libraries was performed using quantitative 5'-RACE with molecular barcodes. TCRdb re-called the 5' RACE reads with MiXCR, one entry per CDR3 protein. The sample carries approximately 400,000 distinct CDR3 sequences, about 15% recorded once. The CDR3 covers 14 residues. Trimming took 3 bases from V and 2 from J, leaving 10 bases between them. Germline V gene data show CDR1 as DFQATT and CDR2 as SNEGSKA (reference sequence). The sample holds a few counts of this clonotype. The antigen is unknown. The sequenced material came from blood, either unsorted or a sorted T cell fraction (not recorded which). The sequence was obtained from a male donor with ankylosing spondylitis. The chain recombines TRBV20-1 with TRBJ2-2; D remains unclear. The CDR3 DNA is TGCAGTGCTAGGGGAAAGGGAAACACCGGGGAGCTGTTTTTT. Translating it yields CSARGKGNTGELFF.